These 17 T cell receptor beta chains were all obtained from the same sample, sequenced in a study of cytomegalovirus exposure and HLA in healthy donors. The PCR made use of 60 Vbeta and 13 Jbeta primers. Clones were sequenced by immunoSEQ multiplex PCR, and TCRdb holds only the in-frame ones, with some missing. The table lists roughly 200,000 clones, less than 90% of them singletons. The specimen sequenced was PBMCs. The origin of the receptors is a man over 45 in good health and CMV-seronegative.

V and J are TRBV9 and TRBJ1-2, with D possibly TRBD1 on 5 matching bases. CDR1 is SGDLS, CDR2 YYNGEE, per germline. The V end lost 3 bases, the J end lost 8 bases, and 23 bases lay between the germline ends. The CDR3 is 16 residues long. CDR3 DNA sequence: TGTGCCAGCAGCGCTCAGCCCCAGGCCGGGGCGGGGGGCTACACCTTC. Translation gives CASSAQPQAGAGGYTF.

This clone came up a few times. The chain recombines TRBV10-1 with TRBJ1-1; 7 bases map to TRBD1. Germline values: CDR1 WNHNN, CDR2 SYGVQD (reference sequence). The trim removed 2 bases at V and 3 bases at J, leaving 0 bases unmatched. This CDR3 region has 13 residues. The CDR3 nucleotides are TGCGCCAGCAGTGAGGACAGGGACACTGAAGCTTTCTTT. Its translation: CASSEDRDTEAFF.

The chain employs TRBV27 and TRBJ1-2, with 9 bases identical to TRBD1. The CDR3 extends over 15 amino acids. Germline CDR1 and CDR2: MNHEY and SMNVEV (reference sequence). The V segment lost 6 bases and the J segment 7 bases; nucleotides outside the gene matches: 12. CDR3 amino acids: CASRIPGQGTSGYTF. The CDR3 DNA is TGTGCCAGCAGGATTCCGGGACAGGGTACCTCTGGCTACACCTTC.

The chain has TRBV4-2 and TRBJ2-3; TRBD2 matches 12 bases. The CDR3 covers 16 residues. V lost 4 bases and J lost 1; bases outside the gene matches: 3. Germline lookup yields CDR1 LGHNA and CDR2 YNFKEQ. CDR3 bases: TGTGCCAGCAGCCGACTAGCGGGAGTGGGCACAGATACGCAGTATTTT. This translates into CASSRLAGVGTDTQYF.

J is TRBJ2-3 and V is TRBV5-1; 9 positions agree with TRBD1. V dropped 4 bases and J dropped 0; count of bases not matched to a gene: 6. This CDR3 comprises 16 residues. Looked up from germline, CDR1 is SGHRS and CDR2 is YFSETQ. CDR3 protein: CASSQIQGASTDTQYF. The CDR3 DNA follows: TGCGCCAGCAGCCAAATACAGGGGGCGAGCACAGATACGCAGTATTTT.

This chain joins TRBV28 and TRBJ1-5; D gene unclear. CDR3 length equals 15 residues. Germline CDR1 reads MDHEN; CDR2 reads SYDVKM. V was cut by 8 bases and J by 0 bases, with 14 bases left in between. DNA for the CDR3: TGTGCCAGCGGGCAGGAAAACCTTAGCAATCAGCCCCAGCATTTT. This translates into CASGQENLSNQPQHF.

The rearrangement joins TRBV5-8 to TRBJ2-7, with D unclear. The CDR3 loop spans 13 amino acids. V lost 6 bases and J lost 1, with 11 bases in between. The germline gives CDR1 SGHTS, CDR2 YDEGEE. Written as DNA, the CDR3 is TGTGCCAGCACCCTGTACTCGTCCTACGAGCAGTACTTC. It codes for CASTLYSSYEQYF.

The J gene is TRBJ2-1, the V gene TRBV5-1; 9 bases are a match to TRBD2. Germline trimming cut 0 bases from V and 0 bases from J; bases unmatched to any gene: 10. CDR3 size: 19 residues. CDR1 is SGHRS and CDR2 is YFSETQ in the germline V gene. The CDR3 DNA reads TGCGCCAGCAGCTTGGCCGGGTTTGCGGGGGGGAGCTCCTACAATGAGCAGTTCTTC. This sequence encodes CASSLAGFAGGSSYNEQFF.

The chain combines TRBV27 with TRBJ1-3; D gene ambiguous. Germline V gene lookup returns CDR1 MNHEY and CDR2 SMNVEV (reference sequence). The V end lost 8 bases, the J end lost 2 bases, and 10 bases lay between the germline ends. There are 13 residues in the CDR3. The chain's CDR3 is CASAPRAGNTIYF. The CDR3 nucleotides are TGTGCCAGCGCCCCCCGGGCTGGAAACACCATATATTTT.

In its sample, this clone was seen a few times. The genes are TRBV5-1 and TRBJ2-7, with D maybe TRBD1 (5 bases). V gave up 0 bases and J gave up 7 bases, with 14 bases separating them. The CDR3 is 14 amino acids. Germline assignment: CDR1 SGHRS and CDR2 YFSETQ. CDR3 nucleotides: TGCGCCAGCAGCTTGGGGCAGGGCCTGAGGGAGCAGTACTTC. Its protein is CASSLGQGLREQYF.

The chain has TRBV7-2 and TRBJ1-1, with D possibly being TRBD1 (5 bases). In germline, CDR1 is SGHTA, CDR2 FQGNSA. The CDR3 extends over 15 amino acids. V dropped 5 bases and J dropped 4 bases, with 17 bases sitting between them. CDR3 loop: CASSPYRGGVTEAFF. Written as DNA, the CDR3 is TGTGCCAGCAGCCCCTATAGGGGAGGGGTCACTGAAGCTTTCTTT.

This rearrangement joins TRBV5-4 to TRBJ2-1; 10 bases are shared with TRBD2. After removal of 2 bases from V and 6 bases from J, the junction contained 8 bases not matched to a gene. Germline V CDR1 and CDR2: SGHNT, YYREEE (reference sequence). This CDR3 has 16 residues. CDR3 protein: CASSFSVAGGSNEQFF. CDR3 nucleotide sequence: TGTGCCAGCAGCTTTAGTGTAGCGGGAGGCTCCAATGAGCAGTTCTTC.

The chain employs TRBV6-6 and TRBJ1-1; no clear D gene. The CDR3 extends over 14 amino acids. Trimming took off 7 bases at V and 1 base at J, with 13 bases between the two ends. Germline CDR1 and CDR2: MNHNY and SVGAGI (reference sequence). The CDR3 DNA reads TGTGCCAGCATCTCGGGATCAAGGAACACTGAAGCTTTCTTT. Translated, it gives CASISGSRNTEAFF.

Here the CDR3 reads CASSQPTGLRDEQYF. DNA for the CDR3: TGCGCCAGCAGTCAGCCCACAGGGCTTCGGGACGAGCAGTACTTC. V usage is TRBV23-1 and J usage is TRBJ2-7, with D perhaps matching TRBD1 (6 bases). TRBV23-1 is designated an ORF whose function remains uncertain. This CDR3 is built from 15 residues. V was shortened by 3 bases and J by 5 bases, with 17 bases between the two germline ends.

The V call is TRBV9, the J call TRBJ2-1; 9 nucleotides align to TRBD2. The J segment lost 9 bases and the V segment lost 0 bases, leaving 7 bases of the junction unmatched. CDR3 length: 15 residues. Germline V gene lookup returns CDR1 SGDLS and CDR2 YYNGEE. Here the CDR3 DNA reads TGTGCCAGCAGCGTAGTGGCTAGCGGGGTGGTTGAGCAGTTCTTC. Its translation: CASSVVASGVVEQFF.

The chain carries TRBV6-5 and TRBJ2-1; D possibly corresponds to TRBD2 (5 bases). The CDR3 runs 16 residues. The germline gives CDR1 MNHEY, CDR2 SVGAGI. V dropped 0 bases and J dropped 1 base, with 10 bases sitting between them. CDR3 sequence (DNA): TGTGCCAGCAGTTACTCGAACACGGGGTCCTACAATGAGCAGTTCTTC. This sequence encodes CASSYSNTGSYNEQFF.

CDR3 sequence reads: CASSSSGTGVSPLHF. CDR3 coding DNA: TGTGCCAGCAGCTCCTCCGGGACAGGGGTTTCACCCCTCCACTTT. This rearrangement joins TRBV5-5 to TRBJ1-6, with TRBD1 identical over 10 bases. The CDR3 sequence is 15 residues long. Germline-derived CDR1 and CDR2 are SGHKS and YYEKEE (reference sequence). V was clipped by 3 bases and J by 9 bases; unmatched bases: 6.